This T cell receptor beta chain was captured in a study of T-cell reconstitution after alpha-beta-depleted transplantation in children (dated by TCRdb to 2016 to 2017). Describing the broader study: Using TCR repertoire profiling, the study quantitatively followed how T-cell immune reconstitution unfolded in children after TCRalphabeta/CD19-depleted allogeneic hematopoietic cell transplantation.

The treatment or condition label for this specimen denotes: allogeneic hematopoietic cell transplantation with graft depleted of TCRalphabeta T cells and CD19 B cells. The children who served as transplant recipients had been given grafts of TCRalphabeta/CD19-depleted allogeneic hematopoietic cells. This clonotype was detected many times. The antigen it binds to is not known. Base qualities are missing; no much larger clone stands one base away. What the authors observed across the whole study: The apparently early recovery of alphabetaT-cell counts about two months after transplant reportedly depended on only several hundred rapidly expanded clones that came from non-depleted graft cells. In some patients, the high TCRbeta diversity seen at day 60 was put down to recipient T cells and intrathymic progenitors that had survived conditioning. The frequencies of hyperexpanded clones fell over the following months, and after one year, T-cell counts and TCRbeta diversity were mostly attributed to newly produced T cells.

The method was PCR. TCRdb shows the sequencer as Illumina HiSeq 2500. Molecular barcoding was employed in the preparation of TCR libraries, with unique molecular identifiers being used to normalize TCRbeta repertoire quantification. TCRdb ran its own pipeline on the public reads, namely fastp trimming at Q25 and MiXCR clone calling, and kept in-frame beta chains. For every CDR3 protein sequence, its rows merge into one entry that carries the most common genes and DNA. In this sample the table shows roughly 300,000 distinct CDR3 sequences, 11% of which occur a single time. Clones ranked in the top ten supply 20% to 25% of the sample. The origin of this receptor is a male patient between 2 and 9 years old who had a stem cell transplant for chronic granulomatous disease, so the T cells may come from the graft donor. The sequencing here drew on peripheral blood, taken 180 days after TCRalphabeta/CD19-depleted stem cell transplant.

CDR3 protein: CSAGQGYEQYF. The nucleotides read TGCAGCGCAGGACAGGGCTACGAGCAGTACTTC. The V and J genes are TRBV29-1 and TRBJ2-7; 8 bases in between match TRBD1. V is pruned by 7 bases and J by 3 bases, leaving 2 bases of the junction without a gene match. From the cysteine through the phenylalanine, the CDR3 covers 11 amino acids. The DNA shown is the 33-base CDR3, in frame from base 1. The germline V gene gives CDR1 as SQVTM and CDR2 as ANQGSEA.